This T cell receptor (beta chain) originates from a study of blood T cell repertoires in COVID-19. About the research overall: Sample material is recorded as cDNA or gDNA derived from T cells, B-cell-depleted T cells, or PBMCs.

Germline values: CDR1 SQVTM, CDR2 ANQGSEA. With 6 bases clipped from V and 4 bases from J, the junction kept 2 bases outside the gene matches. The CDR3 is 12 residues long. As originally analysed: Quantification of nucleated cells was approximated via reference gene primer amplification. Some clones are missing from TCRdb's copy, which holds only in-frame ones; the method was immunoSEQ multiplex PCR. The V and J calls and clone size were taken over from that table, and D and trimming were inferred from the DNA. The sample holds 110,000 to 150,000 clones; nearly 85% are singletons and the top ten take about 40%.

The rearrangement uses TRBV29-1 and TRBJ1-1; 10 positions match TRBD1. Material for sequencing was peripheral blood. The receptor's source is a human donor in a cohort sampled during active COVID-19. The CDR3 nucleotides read TGCAGCGTCGACAGGGGGCCCACTGAAGCTTTCTTT. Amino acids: CSVDRGPTEAFF. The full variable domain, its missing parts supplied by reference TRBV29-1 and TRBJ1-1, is SAVISQKPSRDICQRGTSLTIQCQVDSQVTMMFWYRQQPGQSLTLIATANQGSEATYESGFVIDKFPISRPNLTFSTLTVSNMSPEDSSIYLCSVDRGPTEAFFGQGTRLTVV.